This T cell receptor beta chain was captured by sequencing in a study of T cell repertoires in cytomegalovirus infection. Across the whole study: The authors used CMV epitopes that were HLA-C-restricted (recently identified) and HLA-B-restricted (well studied). Public TCR beta signatures provided an indication of both CMV infection and a matching HLA type.

To note about this clonotype: Antigen unknown.

This CDR3 has 16 amino acids. Trimming took off 2 bases at V and 8 bases at J, with 16 bases between the two ends. In germline, CDR1 is SGHTA, CDR2 FQGNSA. General observations from the study: Accumulated public TCR beta family frequency recognized individuals carrying CMV together with the relevant HLA. CMV-specific TCR beta clonotypes restricted by HLA-C were the ones dominating the ex vivo response.

TCRdb re-called the reads with MiXCR, one entry per CDR3 protein. The sample shows about 51,000 distinct CDR3 sequences, about 18% of them seen only once. The sequence came from a human donor in good health (CMV status not recorded). Some clones in this sample may be carry-over from other donors' samples. The chain couples TRBV7-2 to TRBJ1-6, with unresolved D. The sequences come from CD8+ T cells from cultured PBMCs, collected from culture after CMV antigen stimulation. The DNA of the CDR3 is TGTGCCAGCAGCTTAAGGGTAGGACTCCGGGATTCACCCCTCCACTTT. The encoded protein is CASSLRVGLRDSPLHF.